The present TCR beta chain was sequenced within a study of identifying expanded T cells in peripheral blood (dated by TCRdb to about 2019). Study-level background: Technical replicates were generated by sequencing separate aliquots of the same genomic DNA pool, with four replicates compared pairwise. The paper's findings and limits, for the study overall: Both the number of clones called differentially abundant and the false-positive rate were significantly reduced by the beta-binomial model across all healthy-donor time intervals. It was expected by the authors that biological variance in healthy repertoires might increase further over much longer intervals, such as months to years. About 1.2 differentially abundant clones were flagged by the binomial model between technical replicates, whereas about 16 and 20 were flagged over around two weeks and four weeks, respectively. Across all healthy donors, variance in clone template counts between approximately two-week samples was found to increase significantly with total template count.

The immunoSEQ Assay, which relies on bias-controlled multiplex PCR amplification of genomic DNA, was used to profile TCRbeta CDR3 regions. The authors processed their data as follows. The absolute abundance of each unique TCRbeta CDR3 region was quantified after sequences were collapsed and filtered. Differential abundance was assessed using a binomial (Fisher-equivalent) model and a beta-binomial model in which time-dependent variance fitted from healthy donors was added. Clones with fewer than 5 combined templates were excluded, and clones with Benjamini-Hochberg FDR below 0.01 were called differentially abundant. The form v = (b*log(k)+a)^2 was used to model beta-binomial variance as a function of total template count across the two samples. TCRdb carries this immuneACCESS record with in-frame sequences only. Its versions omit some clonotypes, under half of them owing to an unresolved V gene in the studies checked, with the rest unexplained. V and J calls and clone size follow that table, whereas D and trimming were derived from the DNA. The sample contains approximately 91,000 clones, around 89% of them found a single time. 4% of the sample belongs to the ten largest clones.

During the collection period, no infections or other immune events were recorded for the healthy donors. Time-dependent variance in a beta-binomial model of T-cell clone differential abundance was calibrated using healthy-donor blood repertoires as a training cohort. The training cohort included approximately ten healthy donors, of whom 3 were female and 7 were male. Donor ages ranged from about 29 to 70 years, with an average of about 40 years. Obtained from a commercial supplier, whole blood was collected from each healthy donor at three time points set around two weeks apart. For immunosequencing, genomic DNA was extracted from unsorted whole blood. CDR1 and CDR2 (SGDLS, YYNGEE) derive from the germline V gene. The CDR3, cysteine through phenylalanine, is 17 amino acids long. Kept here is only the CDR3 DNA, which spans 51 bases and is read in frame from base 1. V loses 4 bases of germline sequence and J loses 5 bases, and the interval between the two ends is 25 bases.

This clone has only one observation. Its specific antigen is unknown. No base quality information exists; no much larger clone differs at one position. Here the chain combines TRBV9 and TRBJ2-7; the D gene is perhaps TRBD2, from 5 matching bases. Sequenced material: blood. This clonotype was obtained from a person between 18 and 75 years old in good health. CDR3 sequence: CASSPLGLQTRHHEQYF. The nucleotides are TGTGCCAGCAGCCCTCTAGGACTCCAAACCCGCCACCACGAGCAGTACTTC.